This T cell receptor beta chain was documented in a study of T cell changes during pregnancy in multiple sclerosis. Sequenced by immunoSEQ multiplex PCR; TCRdb stores in-frame clones only, minus some. Among approximately 50,000 clones listed, approximately 94% were seen once. The germline V gene encodes CDR1 SNHLY and CDR2 FYNNEI. CDR3 size: 14 residues. Trimming took off 6 bases at V and 3 bases at J, with 11 bases between the two ends. The genes are TRBV2 and TRBJ1-4, with D possibly TRBD1 on 5 matching bases. The source is a female donor with multiple sclerosis, enrolled in a pregnancy study. This specimen consisted of CD4+ T cells from peripheral blood mononuclear cells, obtained in the third trimester of pregnancy. The CDR3 region is CASRAGFANEKLFF. CDR3 nucleotides: TGTGCCAGCAGAGCAGGGTTTGCTAATGAAAAACTGTTTTTT.